This T cell receptor (beta chain) was documented in a study of shared clonotypes between healthy human individuals. An assay was performed, and its level was deep. The method was immunoSEQ multiplex PCR; TCRdb's version includes in-frame clones alone and lacks a portion of them. The data hold hundreds of thousands of clones, with 55% to 75% observed a single time. Donors comprised healthy HIV-negative adults lacking recent acute infections or vaccinations. Memory CD4+ cells were the fraction left after CD45RA+ naive selection. In regard to this clone: Antigen unknown.

Trimming stripped 6 bases from V and 7 bases from J, with 16 bases between. The CDR3 has 12 amino acids. Germline V gene lookup returns CDR1 SQVTM and CDR2 ANQGSEA. Overall study results and limits: Clonotypes that were shared across a handful of donors made up approximately 5% of naive CD4 clonotypes.

Sequences were obtained from memory CD4+ T cells sorted from blood. Subset described: CD45RA-negative fraction. The J gene is TRBJ2-7, the V gene TRBV29-1, with D perhaps matching TRBD1 (6 bases). The clonotype originates from a woman aged 25 to 39 in good health. The CDR3 bases are TGCAGCGTGGGACACTCCAAACGGGAGCAGTACTTC. Translating gives CSVGHSKREQYF.